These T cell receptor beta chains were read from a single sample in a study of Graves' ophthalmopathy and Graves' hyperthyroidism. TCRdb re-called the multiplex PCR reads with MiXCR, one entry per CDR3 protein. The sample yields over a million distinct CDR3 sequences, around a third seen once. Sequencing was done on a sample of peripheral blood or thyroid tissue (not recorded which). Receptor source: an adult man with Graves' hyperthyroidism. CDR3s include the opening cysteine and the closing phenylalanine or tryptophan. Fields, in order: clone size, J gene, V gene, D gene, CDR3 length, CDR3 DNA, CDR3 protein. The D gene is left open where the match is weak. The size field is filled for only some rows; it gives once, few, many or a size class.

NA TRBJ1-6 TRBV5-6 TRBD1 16 TGTGCCAGCAGCTTGGATGACAGGGCGTATAATTCACCCCTCCACTTT CASSLDDRAYNSPLHF
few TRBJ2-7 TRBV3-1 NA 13 TGTGCCAGCAGCCATCCGACTGGCTACGAGCAGTACTTC CASSHPTGYEQYF
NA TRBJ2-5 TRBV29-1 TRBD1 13 TGCAGCGTCCACCCGGGACAGGGGGAGACCCAGTACTTC CSVHPGQGETQYF
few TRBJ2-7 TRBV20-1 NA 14 TGCAGTGCTAGAGATTGGGGGGGCACTGTCGAACAGTACTTC CSARDWGGTVEQYF
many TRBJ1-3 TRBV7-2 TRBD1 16 TGTGCCAGCAGATGGGGACAGGGCGGATCTGGAAACACCATATATTTT CASRWGQGGSGNTIYF
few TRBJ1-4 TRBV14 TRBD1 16 TGTGCCAGCAGCCAAGGGACAGGGGTGACTAATGAAAAACTGTTTTTT CASSQGTGVTNEKLFF
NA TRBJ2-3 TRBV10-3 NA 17 TGTGCCATCAGTGAGTCCACACAGATAACTAGCACAGATACGCAGTATTTT CAISESTQITSTDTQYF
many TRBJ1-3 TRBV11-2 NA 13 TGTGCCAGCAGCTTACAAAGCCTGAACACCATATATTTT CASSLQSLNTIYF
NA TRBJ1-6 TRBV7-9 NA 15 TGCGCCAGCAGCATGGGTACGGGGTTAGGCTCACCCCTCCACTTT CASSMGTGLGSPLHF
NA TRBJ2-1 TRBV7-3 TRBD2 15 TGTGCCAGCAGCCCAGGGGCGGGAGGGTACAATGAGCAGTTCTTC CASSPGAGGYNEQFF